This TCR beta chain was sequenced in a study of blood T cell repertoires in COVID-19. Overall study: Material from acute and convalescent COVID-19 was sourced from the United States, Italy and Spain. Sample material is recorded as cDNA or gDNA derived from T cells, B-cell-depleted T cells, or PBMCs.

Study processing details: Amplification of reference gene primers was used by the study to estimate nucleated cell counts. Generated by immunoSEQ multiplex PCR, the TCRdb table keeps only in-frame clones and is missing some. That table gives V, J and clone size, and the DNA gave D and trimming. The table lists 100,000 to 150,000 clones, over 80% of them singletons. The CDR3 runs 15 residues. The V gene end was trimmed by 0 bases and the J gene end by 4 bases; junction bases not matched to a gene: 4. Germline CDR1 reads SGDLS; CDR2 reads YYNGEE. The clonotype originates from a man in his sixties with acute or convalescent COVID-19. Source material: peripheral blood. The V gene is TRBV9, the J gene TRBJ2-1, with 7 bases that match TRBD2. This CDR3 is CASSVVSGVYNEQFF. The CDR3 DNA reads TGTGCCAGCAGCGTAGTAAGCGGGGTATACAATGAGCAGTTCTTC. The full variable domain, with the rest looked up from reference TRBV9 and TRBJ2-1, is DSGVTQTPKHLITATGQRVTLRCSPRSGDLSVYWYQQSLDQGLQFLIQYYNGEERAKGNILERFSAQQFPDLHSELNLSSLELGDSALYFCASSVVSGVYNEQFFGPGTRLTVL.